A single sample gave rise to the 5 T cell receptor beta chains below, sequenced in a study of cytomegalovirus exposure and HLA in healthy donors. Assay used: immunoSEQ multiplex PCR; TCRdb lists only in-frame clones, some missing. Among some 100,000 clones listed, roughly 88% were seen once. Sequencing input: PBMCs. The receptors shown here come from a man younger than 35 in good health and CMV-seronegative.

The gene calls are TRBV5-6 and TRBJ2-7; possible D gene TRBD1, 7 bases. CDR3 length equals 14 residues. Per the germline V gene, CDR1 is SGHDT and CDR2 is YYEEEE. V was clipped by 3 bases and J by 11 bases, with 21 bases between them. The CDR3: CASSSQGPTGRKYF. The CDR3 nucleotides read TGTGCCAGCAGCTCCCAGGGCCCGACAGGGAGGAAGTACTTC.

V is TRBV7-9 and J is TRBJ1-1; D perhaps matches TRBD1 (6 bases). CDR1 and CDR2 from the germline V gene are SEHNR and FQNEAQ (reference sequence). The V end was cut by 5 bases, the J end by 1 base, with 11 bases between. The CDR3 sequence is 14 residues long. The CDR3 loop reads CASSPDSWNTEAFF. As DNA, the CDR3 is TGTGCCAGCAGCCCGGACAGCTGGAACACTGAAGCTTTCTTT.

J is TRBJ1-4 and V is TRBV12-5; the D is unclear. V was trimmed by 2 bases and J by 4 bases, leaving 11 bases between them. This CDR3 has 15 amino acids. Germline V gives CDR1 LGHNT, CDR2 FRNRAP. CDR3 in DNA: TGTGCTAGTGGTTTGCCCCGTGCGGGTAATGAAAAACTGTTTTTT. Amino acid sequence: CASGLPRAGNEKLFF.

This clone was seen a single time. The chain uses TRBV4-2 and TRBJ2-6; weak D call: TRBD1 (5 bases). The germline gives CDR1 LGHNA, CDR2 YNFKEQ. The V and J ends lost 1 base and 0 bases respectively, with 10 bases between them. CDR3 length: 17 amino acids. The CDR3 nucleotides read TGTGCCAGCAGCCAAGCAATAGGGGACTCTGGGGCCAACGTCCTGACTTTC. It is translated as CASSQAIGDSGANVLTF.

The V call is TRBV4-2, the J call TRBJ2-7, with D hard to call. The CDR3 is 15 amino acids. V gave up 0 bases and J gave up 2 bases, with 11 bases separating them. Germline CDR1 LGHNA, CDR2 YNFKEQ. The CDR3 loop is CASSQDSWRTYEQYF. The CDR3, as DNA: TGTGCCAGCAGCCAAGACTCCTGGCGGACCTACGAGCAGTACTTC.